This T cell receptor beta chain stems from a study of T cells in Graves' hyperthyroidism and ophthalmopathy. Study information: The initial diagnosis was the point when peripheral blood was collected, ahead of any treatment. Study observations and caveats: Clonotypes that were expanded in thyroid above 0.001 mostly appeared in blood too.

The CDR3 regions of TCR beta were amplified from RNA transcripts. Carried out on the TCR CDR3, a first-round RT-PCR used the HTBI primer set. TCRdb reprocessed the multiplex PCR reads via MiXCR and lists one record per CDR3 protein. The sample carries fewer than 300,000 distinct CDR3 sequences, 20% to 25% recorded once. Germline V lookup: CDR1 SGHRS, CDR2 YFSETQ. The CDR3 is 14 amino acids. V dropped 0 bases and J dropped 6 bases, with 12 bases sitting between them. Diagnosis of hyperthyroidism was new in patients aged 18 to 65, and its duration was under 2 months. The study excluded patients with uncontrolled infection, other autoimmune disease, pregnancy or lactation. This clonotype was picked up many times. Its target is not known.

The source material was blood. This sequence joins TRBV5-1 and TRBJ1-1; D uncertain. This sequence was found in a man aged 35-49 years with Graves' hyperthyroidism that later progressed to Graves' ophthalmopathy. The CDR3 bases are TGCGCCAGCAGCTTGGAAGGCCGGGATTCTGAAGCTTTCTTT. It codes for CASSLEGRDSEAFF. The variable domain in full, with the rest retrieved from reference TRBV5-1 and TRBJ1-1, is KAGVTQTPRYLIKTRGQQVTLSCSPISGHRSVSWYQQTPGQGLQFLFEYFSETQRNKGNFPGRFSGRQFSNSRSEMNVSTLELGDSALYLCASSLEGRDSEAFFGQGTRLTVV.